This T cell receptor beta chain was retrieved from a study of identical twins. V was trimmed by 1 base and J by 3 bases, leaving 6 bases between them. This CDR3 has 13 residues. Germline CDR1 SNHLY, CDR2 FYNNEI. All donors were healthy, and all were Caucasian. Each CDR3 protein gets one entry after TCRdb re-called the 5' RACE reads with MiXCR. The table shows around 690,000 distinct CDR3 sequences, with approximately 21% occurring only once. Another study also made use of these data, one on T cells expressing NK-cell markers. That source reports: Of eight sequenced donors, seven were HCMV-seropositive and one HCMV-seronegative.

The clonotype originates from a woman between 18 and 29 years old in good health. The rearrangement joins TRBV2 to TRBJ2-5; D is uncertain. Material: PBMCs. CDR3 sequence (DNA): TGTGCCAGCAGTGAAGAGGTAGAAGAGACCCAGTACTTC. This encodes CASSEEVEETQYF.